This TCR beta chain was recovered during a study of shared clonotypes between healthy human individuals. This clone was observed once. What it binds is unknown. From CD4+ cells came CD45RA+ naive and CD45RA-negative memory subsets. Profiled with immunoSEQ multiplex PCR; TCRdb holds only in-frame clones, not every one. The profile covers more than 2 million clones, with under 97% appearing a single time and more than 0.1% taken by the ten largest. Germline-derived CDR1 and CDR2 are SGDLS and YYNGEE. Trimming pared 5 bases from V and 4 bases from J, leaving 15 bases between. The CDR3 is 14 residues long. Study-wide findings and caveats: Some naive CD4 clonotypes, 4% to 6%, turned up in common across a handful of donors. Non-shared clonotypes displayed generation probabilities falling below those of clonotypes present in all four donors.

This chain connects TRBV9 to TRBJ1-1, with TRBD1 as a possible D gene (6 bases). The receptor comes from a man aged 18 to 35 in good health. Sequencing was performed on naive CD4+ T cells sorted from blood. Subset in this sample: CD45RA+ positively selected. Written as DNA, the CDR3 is TGTGCCAGCAGTACTACAGGGAGGGGCACTGAAGCTTTCTTT. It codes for CASSTTGRGTEAFF.